This entry concerns a single T cell receptor beta chain. This sample is drawn from a study of blood T cell repertoires in COVID-19. On the study more broadly: Acute-phase and convalescent COVID-19 samples originated in the United States, Italy and Spain. Sample material is recorded as cDNA or gDNA derived from T cells, B-cell-depleted T cells, or PBMCs.

Data came from immunoSEQ multiplex PCR; TCRdb stores just in-frame clones and leaves some out. The repertoire holds hundreds of thousands of clones, with more than 85% as singletons. The CDR3 length is 16 residues. CDR1 is SGHDT, CDR2 YYEEEE, per germline. V shed 3 bases, J shed 4 bases, and the junction held 12 bases outside the gene matches. The receptor comes from a man in his forties with acute or convalescent COVID-19. The chain has TRBV5-6 and TRBJ1-2, with 7 positions matching TRBD1. The source material was peripheral blood. Written as DNA, the CDR3 is TGTGCCAGCAGCTCTTGGGACAGCACTTTTCTCTATGGCTACACCTTC. Translated, it gives CASSSWDSTFLYGYTF.